This entry concerns a single T cell receptor (beta chain). The antigen it binds to is not known. The sample holds no much larger clone one base away, and base qualities are not on file. The sample's time point label is to be understood as: baseline before first vaccination. The sample's treatment or condition label is to be understood as: meningococcal conjugate vaccine given as trial control. Vaccinee samples came from UK trials COV001 and COV002, including a single-blind randomized controlled phase 2/3 trial of AZD1222 (ChAdOx1 nCoV-19) in healthy adults. For TCRbeta chain sequencing, PBMC samples were collected from trial participants at day 0 and at day 28 after the second dose. These data come from a study of T cell responses to AZD1222 COVID-19 vaccine listed by TCRdb under 2021. Context from the whole study: A total of about 230 trial participants underwent TCR sequencing, of whom about 200 received two doses of AZD1222 and about 25 received two doses of the MenACWY control vaccine. Enrollment into the trials was organized by age into subgroups of 18-55, 56-69 and 70-plus years, and those subgroups contained approximately 160, 26 and 62 TCR-sequenced participants, respectively. The investigation overall reported the following: In the small 56-69-year group, the increase in depth fell short of significance, most likely because of low power. Reportedly, close to half of the unique spike-specific TCRs recognized epitopes lying outside the regions that are mutated in the B.1.351 and B.1.1.7 variants. Vaccine-associated CD4 TCRs spanned the whole spike protein, with dominant responses in regions 160-218 and 743-854. Because no day 14 peak-response samples were available, the repertoires could be characterized only after the peak T cell response. Most participants were white British and females outnumbered males, and the authors suggested that clonal diversity may have been underestimated. Spike-specific TCR breadth and depth rose significantly after two AZD1222 doses compared with day 0 and with MenACWY recipients. Conclusions about previously exposed vaccinees are limited because only five to seven AZD1222 recipients were SARS-CoV-2 seropositive at baseline.

The CDR3 regions of human TCRbeta chains were subjected to immunosequencing. Per the original workflow: TCRs in the repertoires were matched against a reference library of SARS-CoV-2-specific TCRs that had been generated with the MIRA antigen-specificity platform. Breadth meant the fraction of unique TCRs that were SARS-CoV-2-associated, whereas depth meant the fraction of total T cells that were SARS-CoV-2-associated. Using the MIRA data, every spike-specific TCR was mapped to the spike region that the TCR reacted to and assigned to either a CD4 or a CD8 class. Log10-transformed breadth and depth values were compared by one-way ANOVA with Sidak's multiple comparisons tests. TCRdb stores this immuneACCESS table with in-frame sequences only. Part of the clones is absent; in the studies checked, under half of the shortfall reflects unresolved V genes, and no reason is known for the rest. The V and J calls and the clone size are those of that table, but D and trimming were determined from the DNA. This sample holds some 120,000 clones; around nine tenths were observed only once. 8.5% to 14% of the sample is in the top ten clones.

Reading from cysteine to phenylalanine, the CDR3 counts 15 amino acids. This entry keeps only the CDR3 DNA: 45 bases, framed from base 1. V has 2 bases trimmed and J has 5 bases trimmed; junction bases matching no gene number 5. Reading the germline V gene gives CDR1 SGHRS and CDR2 YFSETQ. This material consisted of peripheral blood, taken on day 0 of MenACWY control vaccination. The chain is made from TRBV5-1 and TRBJ2-3; 10 central bases correspond to TRBD1. The sequence came from an adult in good health. The CDR3 reads CASSLQGQGIDTQYF. DNA sequence: TGCGCCAGCAGCTTACAGGGACAGGGGATAGATACGCAGTATTTT.